A selection of T cell receptor beta chains follows, all from one sample in a study of blood T cell repertoires in COVID-19. Profiled with immunoSEQ multiplex PCR; TCRdb holds only in-frame clones, not every one. Of more than 65,000 clones listed, more than 70% are singletons. Sequencing was performed on peripheral blood. The receptors were sampled from a man aged 50 to 60 with active COVID-19. Each CDR3 is given with its conserved first and last residue. Each record gives: clone size, J gene, D gene, V gene, CDR3 DNA, CDR3 protein. The D gene is left open where the match is weak. The listing skips clone size in some rows; elsewhere it reads once, few, many or a size class.

- | TRBJ2-3 | - | TRBV9 | TGTGCCAGCAGCGTAGGAGTTACGTCAGATACGCAGTATTTT | CASSVGVTSDTQYF
- | TRBJ2-7 | - | TRBV3-1/TRBV3-2 | TGTGCCAGCAGCCAAGTCGGGACTGGCTCCTACGAGCAGTACTTC | CASSQVGTGSYEQYF
- | TRBJ1-1 | - | TRBV24-1 | TGTGCCACCAGTGGCCAAAGCGAGGAGAACACTGAAGCTTTCTTT | CATSGQSEENTEAFF
- | TRBJ2-5 | TRBD2 | TRBV28 | TGTGCCAGCAGCCGCTCCGGACTAGCGGCGGATGTGGGGACCCAGTACTTC | CASSRSGLAADVGTQYF
- | TRBJ2-1 | TRBD2 | TRBV9 | TGTGCCAGCAGCGTAGGGTACCCGGGACTAGCGGACCAAGTATCTGAGCAGTTCTTC | CASSVGYPGLADQVSEQFF
few | TRBJ1-4 | - | TRBV14 | TGTGCCAGCAGCCAACAGATTAATGAAAAACTGTTTTTT | CASSQQINEKLFF
- | TRBJ2-7 | - | TRBV18 | TGTGCCAGCTCACTCACGGGGTTCACCTACGAGCAGTACTTC | CASSLTGFTYEQYF
- | TRBJ1-4 | TRBD1 | TRBV7-9 | TGTGCCAGCAGCCAAGGGACAGCTAATGAAAAACTGTTTTTT | CASSQGTANEKLFF
- | TRBJ1-2 | TRBD1 | TRBV6-5 | TGTGCCAGCAGCCAAGGGACAGCTCCTAACTATGGCTACACCTTC | CASSQGTAPNYGYTF
once | TRBJ2-5 | - | TRBV7-8 | TGTGCCAGCAGCCCCTTGCCGGGAGAGACCCAGTACTTC | CASSPLPGETQYF
- | TRBJ1-2 | - | TRBV10-3 | TGTGCCATCAGTGCCCCTCGCTATGGCTACACCTTC | CAISAPRYGYTF
once | TRBJ1-4 | - | TRBV14 | TGTGCCAGCAGTCGAGGGAGGGAAAAACTGTTTTTT | CASSRGREKLFF
- | TRBJ1-2 | - | TRBV6-5 | TGTGCCAGCAGTTACTCTGGGAGGGCAGGGCACTATGGCTACACCTTC | CASSYSGRAGHYGYTF
- | TRBJ1-5 | TRBD1 | TRBV4-3 | TGCGCCAGCAGCCAAGCCTGGAGGGGGCGTAGCAATCAGCCCCAGCATTTT | CASSQAWRGRSNQPQHF
once | TRBJ2-7 | - | TRBV18 | TGTGCCAGCTCACCGATCGACACCTCCTCCTACGAGCAGTACTTC | CASSPIDTSSYEQYF
- | TRBJ2-3 | TRBD2 | TRBV9 | TGTGCCAGCAGCGTAGGAACTAGCGGGAGTGCCGCATTCTACACAGATACGCAGTATTTT | CASSVGTSGSAAFYTDTQYF
- | TRBJ2-5 | - | TRBV5-6 | TGTGCCAGCAGCGTAGACCCGAAGAGGGAGACCCAGTACTTC | CASSVDPKRETQYF
- | TRBJ1-2 | - | TRBV5-1 | TGCGCCAGCAGCTTGTTTGTTCCGTCGAACTATGGCTACACCTTC | CASSLFVPSNYGYTF